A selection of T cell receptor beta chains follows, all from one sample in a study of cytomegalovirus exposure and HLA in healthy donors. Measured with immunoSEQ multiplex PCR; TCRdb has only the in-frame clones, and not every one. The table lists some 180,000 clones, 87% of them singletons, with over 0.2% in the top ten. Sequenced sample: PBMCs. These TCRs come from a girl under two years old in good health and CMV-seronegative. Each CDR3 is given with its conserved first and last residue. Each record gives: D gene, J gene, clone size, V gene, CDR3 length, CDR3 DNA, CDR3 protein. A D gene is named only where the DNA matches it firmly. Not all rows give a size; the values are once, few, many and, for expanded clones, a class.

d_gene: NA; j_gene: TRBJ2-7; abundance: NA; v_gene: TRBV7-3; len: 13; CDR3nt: TGTGCCAGCAGCCCGGGAGTCCTTTACGAGCAGTACTTC; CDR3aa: CASSPGVLYEQYF
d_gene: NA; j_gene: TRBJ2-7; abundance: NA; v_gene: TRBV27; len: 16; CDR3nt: TGTGCCAGCAGTTTTCAACCAGCGGGTGAATCCTACAAGCAGTACTTC; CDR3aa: CASSFQPAGESYKQYF
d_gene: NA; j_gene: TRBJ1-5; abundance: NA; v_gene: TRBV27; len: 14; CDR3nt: TGTGCCAGCAGCCACAGGGTAGGGAATCAGCCCCAGCATTTT; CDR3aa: CASSHRVGNQPQHF
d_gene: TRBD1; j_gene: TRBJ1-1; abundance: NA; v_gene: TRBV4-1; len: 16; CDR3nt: TGCGCCAGCAGCCAAGACAGGGGGCTAGGACACACTGAAGCTTTCTTT; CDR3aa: CASSQDRGLGHTEAFF
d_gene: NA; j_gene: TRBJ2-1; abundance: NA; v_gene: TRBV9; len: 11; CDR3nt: TGTGCCAGCAGCGGGAGGGCTGAGCAGTTCTTC; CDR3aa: CASSGRAEQFF
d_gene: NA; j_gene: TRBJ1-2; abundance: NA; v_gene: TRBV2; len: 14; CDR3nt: TGTGCCAGCTCTCAGGGCAGGGCAAGCGATGGCTACACCTTC; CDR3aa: CASSQGRASDGYTF
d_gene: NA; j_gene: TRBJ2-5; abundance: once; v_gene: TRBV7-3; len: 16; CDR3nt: TGTGCCAGCAGCTTATCCCCACTATCATCCCAAGAGACCCAGTACTTC; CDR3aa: CASSLSPLSSQETQYF
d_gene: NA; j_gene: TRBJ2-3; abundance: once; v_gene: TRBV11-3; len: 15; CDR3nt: TGTGCCAGCAGTAAAAATTCGGGGCAGGGGGATACGCAGTATTTT; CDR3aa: CASSKNSGQGDTQYF
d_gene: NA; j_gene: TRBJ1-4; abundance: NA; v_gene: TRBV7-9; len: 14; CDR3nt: TGTGCCAGCAGCTCACAGGGTTTGGCTGAAAAACTGTTTTTT; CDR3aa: CASSSQGLAEKLFF
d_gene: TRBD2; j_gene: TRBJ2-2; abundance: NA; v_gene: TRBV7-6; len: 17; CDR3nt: TGTGCCAGCAGCTGGGGACTAGCGGGAGGGAACACCGGGGAGCTGTTTTTT; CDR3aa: CASSWGLAGGNTGELFF
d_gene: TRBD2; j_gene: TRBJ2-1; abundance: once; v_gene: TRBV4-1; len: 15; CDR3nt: TGCGCCAGCAGCCCAGCGGCTAGCGGGGGGAATGAGCAGTTCTTC; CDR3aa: CASSPAASGGNEQFF
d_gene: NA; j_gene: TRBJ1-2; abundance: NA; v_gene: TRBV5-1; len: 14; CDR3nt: TGCGCCAGCAGCTTGGACCCAGGGATCTATGGCTACACCTTC; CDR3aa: CASSLDPGIYGYTF
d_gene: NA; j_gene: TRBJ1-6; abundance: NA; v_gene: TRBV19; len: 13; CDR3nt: TGTGCCAGTAAGGCTAGTCACGGATCACCCCTCCACTTT; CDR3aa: CASKASHGSPLHF
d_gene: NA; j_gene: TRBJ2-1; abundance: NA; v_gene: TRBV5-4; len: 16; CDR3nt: TGTGCCAGCAGCCCCGGTTGGGGGGGCGTCAACAATGAGCAGTTCTTC; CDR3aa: CASSPGWGGVNNEQFF
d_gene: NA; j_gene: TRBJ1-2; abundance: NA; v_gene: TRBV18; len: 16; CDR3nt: TGTGCCAGCTCACCCCTATCGGGGAGGACTAACTATGGCTACACCTTC; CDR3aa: CASSPLSGRTNYGYTF
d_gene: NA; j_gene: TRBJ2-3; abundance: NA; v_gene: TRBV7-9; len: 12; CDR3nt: TGTTCCAGCAGCTCGAGCGCGGATACGCAGTATTTT; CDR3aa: CSSSSSADTQYF
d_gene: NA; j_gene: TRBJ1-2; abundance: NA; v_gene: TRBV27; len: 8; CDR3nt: TGTGCCGCTAACAGGATTCACTTC; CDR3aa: CAANRIHF
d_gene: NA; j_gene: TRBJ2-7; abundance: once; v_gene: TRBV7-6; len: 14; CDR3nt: TGTGCCAGCAGCCCGGGAACGGGATACTACGAGCAGTACTTC; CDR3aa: CASSPGTGYYEQYF
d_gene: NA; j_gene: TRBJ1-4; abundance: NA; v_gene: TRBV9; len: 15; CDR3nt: TGTGCCAGCAGCGCTGGACAGACGCACAATGAAAAACTGTTTTTT; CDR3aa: CASSAGQTHNEKLFF
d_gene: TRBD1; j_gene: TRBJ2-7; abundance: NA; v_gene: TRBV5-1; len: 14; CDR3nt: TGCGCCAGCAGCCCGGGACAGGGATTCCACGAGCAGTACTTC; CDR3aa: CASSPGQGFHEQYF
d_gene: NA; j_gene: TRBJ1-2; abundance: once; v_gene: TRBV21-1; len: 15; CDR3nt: TGTGCCAGCAGCAAAGTTCGGGTTCGTAACTATGGCTACACCTTC; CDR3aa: CASSKVRVRNYGYTF
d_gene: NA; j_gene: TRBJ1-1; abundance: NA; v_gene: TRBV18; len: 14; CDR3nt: TGTGCCAGCTCACCGTATGGGACCGACAGGAGTCCATTCTTT; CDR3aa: CASSPYGTDRSPFF
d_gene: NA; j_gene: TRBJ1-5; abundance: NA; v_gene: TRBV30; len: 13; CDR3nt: TGTGCCTGGAGTGTACAGGGATGGCAGCCCCAGCATTTT; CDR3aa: CAWSVQGWQPQHF
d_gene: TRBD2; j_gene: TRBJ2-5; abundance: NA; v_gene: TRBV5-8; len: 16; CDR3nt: TGTGCCAGCAGCTGGACTAGCGGGAGGGGTCGGGAGACCCAGTACTTC; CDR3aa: CASSWTSGRGRETQYF
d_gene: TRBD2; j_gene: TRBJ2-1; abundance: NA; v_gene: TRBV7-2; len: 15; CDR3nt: TGTGCCAGCAGCCCGACTAGCGGGAGGCACAATGAGCAGTTCTTC; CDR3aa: CASSPTSGRHNEQFF
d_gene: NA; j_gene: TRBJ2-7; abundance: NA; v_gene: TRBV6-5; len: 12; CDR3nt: TGTGCCAGCAGTTACGCGGGGTACGAGCAGTACTTC; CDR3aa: CASSYAGYEQYF
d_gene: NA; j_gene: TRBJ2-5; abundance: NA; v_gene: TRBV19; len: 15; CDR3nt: TGTGCCAGTAGTATAGACCCAAGGGGGATCGAGACCCAGTACTTC; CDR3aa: CASSIDPRGIETQYF
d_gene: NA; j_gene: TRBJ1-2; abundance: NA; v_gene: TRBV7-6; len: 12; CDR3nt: TGTGCCAGCAGCTCGGAGGGCCATGGCTACACCTTC; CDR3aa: CASSSEGHGYTF
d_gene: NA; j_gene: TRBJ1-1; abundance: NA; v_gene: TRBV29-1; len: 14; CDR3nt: TGCAGCGTTGAAGAAGAGGCCGGTAGGACTGAAGCTTTCTTT; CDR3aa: CSVEEEAGRTEAFF
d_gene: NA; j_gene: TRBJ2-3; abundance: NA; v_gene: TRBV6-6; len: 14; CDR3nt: TGTGCCAGCAGTTACGGTGGGGAGGCAGATACGCAGTATTTT; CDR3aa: CASSYGGEADTQYF
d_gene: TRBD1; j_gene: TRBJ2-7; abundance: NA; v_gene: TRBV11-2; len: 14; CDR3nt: TGTGCCAGCAGCTTCTCAGGGGGTAGCTACGAGCAGTACTTC; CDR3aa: CASSFSGGSYEQYF
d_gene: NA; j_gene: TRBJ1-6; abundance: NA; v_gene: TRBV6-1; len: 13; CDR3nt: TGTGCCAGCAGGAGGGTTTATAATTCACCCCTCCACTTT; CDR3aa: CASRRVYNSPLHF
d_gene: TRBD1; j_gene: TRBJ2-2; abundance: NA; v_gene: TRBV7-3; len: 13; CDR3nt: TGTGCCAGCAGACCAGGGGGAAGCGGGGAGCTGTTTTTT; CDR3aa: CASRPGGSGELFF
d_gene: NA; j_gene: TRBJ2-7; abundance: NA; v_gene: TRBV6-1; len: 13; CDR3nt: TGTGCCAGCAGTTTATTGACAGAATACGAGCAGTACTTC; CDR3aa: CASSLLTEYEQYF
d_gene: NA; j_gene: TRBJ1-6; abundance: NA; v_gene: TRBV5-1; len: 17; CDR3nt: TGCGCCAGCAGCTTGGAGGAGTGGATATCCTATAATTCACCCCTCCACTTT; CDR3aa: CASSLEEWISYNSPLHF
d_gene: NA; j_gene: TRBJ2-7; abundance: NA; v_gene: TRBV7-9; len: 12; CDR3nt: TGTGCCAGCAGCTTAAGGGGGTACGAGCAGTACTTC; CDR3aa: CASSLRGYEQYF
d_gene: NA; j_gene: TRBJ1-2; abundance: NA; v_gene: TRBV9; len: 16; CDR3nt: TGTGCCAGCAGCGTCCTACCTGCGGGCCAGACAGGTAGTTACACCTTC; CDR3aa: CASSVLPAGQTGSYTF
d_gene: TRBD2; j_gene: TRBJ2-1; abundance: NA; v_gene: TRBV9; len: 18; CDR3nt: TGTGCCAGCAGCGCCAGAAGTGGGACTAGCGGGGGGGAGAATGAGCAGTTCTTC; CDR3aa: CASSARSGTSGGENEQFF
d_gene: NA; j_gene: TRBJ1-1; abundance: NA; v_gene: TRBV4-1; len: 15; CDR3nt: TGCGCCAGCAGCCAAGATCAGACCCGGACAGACGAAGCTTTCTTT; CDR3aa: CASSQDQTRTDEAFF
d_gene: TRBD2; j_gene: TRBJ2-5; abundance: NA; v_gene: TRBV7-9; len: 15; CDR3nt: TGTGCCAGCAGCGCTCAACTAGCGGGAGGAGAGACCCAGTACTTC; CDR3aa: CASSAQLAGGETQYF
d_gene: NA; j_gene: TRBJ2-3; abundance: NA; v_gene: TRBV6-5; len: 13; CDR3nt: TGTGCCAGCAGGGTCGGGAGCACAGATACGCAGTATTTT; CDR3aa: CASRVGSTDTQYF
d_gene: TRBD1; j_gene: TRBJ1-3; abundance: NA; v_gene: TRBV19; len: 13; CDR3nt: TGTGCCAGTCGACAGGGCCTCGGAAACACCATATATTTT; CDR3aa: CASRQGLGNTIYF
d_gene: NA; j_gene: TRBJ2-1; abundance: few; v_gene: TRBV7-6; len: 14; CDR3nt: TGTGCCAGCAGCTTAGTTAGCTCCTACAATGAGCAGTTCTTC; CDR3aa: CASSLVSSYNEQFF
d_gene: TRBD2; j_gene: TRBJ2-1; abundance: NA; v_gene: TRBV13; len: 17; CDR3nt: TGTGCCAGCAGCTTAGGCGCTCATAGCGGGATATACAATGAGCAGTTCTTC; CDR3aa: CASSLGAHSGIYNEQFF
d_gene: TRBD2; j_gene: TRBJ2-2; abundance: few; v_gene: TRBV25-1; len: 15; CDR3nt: TGTGCCAGCAGTGCTAGCGGGGGGACCCCCGGGGAGCTGTTTTTT; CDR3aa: CASSASGGTPGELFF
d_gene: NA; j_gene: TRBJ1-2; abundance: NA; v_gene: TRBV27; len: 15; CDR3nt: TGTGCCAGCAGTTTTCGGGGGGGTACTAACTATGGCTACACCTTC; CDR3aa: CASSFRGGTNYGYTF
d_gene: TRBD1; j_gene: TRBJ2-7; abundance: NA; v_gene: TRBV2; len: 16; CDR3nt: TGTGCCAGCACTTGGGGGGCGGACAGGGGAACCTACGAGCAGTACTTC; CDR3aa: CASTWGADRGTYEQYF
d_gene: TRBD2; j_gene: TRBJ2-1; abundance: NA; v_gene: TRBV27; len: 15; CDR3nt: TGTGCCAGCAGTTTAGGTTCTAGCGGAATCAATGAGCAGTTCTTC; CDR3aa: CASSLGSSGINEQFF
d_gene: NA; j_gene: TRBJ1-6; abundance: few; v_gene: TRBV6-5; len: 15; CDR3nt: TGTGCCAGCCGGGGGGGGAGCTCCTATAATTCACCCCTCCACTTT; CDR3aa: CASRGGSSYNSPLHF
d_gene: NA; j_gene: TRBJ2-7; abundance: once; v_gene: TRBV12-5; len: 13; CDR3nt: TGTGCTAGTGGTTTAGACGGAGCCTACGAGCAGTACTTC; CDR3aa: CASGLDGAYEQYF
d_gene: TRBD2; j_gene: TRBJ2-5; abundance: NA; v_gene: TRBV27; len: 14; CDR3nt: TGTGCCAGCATAGAGCCTAGCGGGAGAGAGACCCAGTACTTC; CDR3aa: CASIEPSGRETQYF
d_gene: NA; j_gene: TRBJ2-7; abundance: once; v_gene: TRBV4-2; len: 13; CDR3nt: TGTGCCAGCAGCCAAGATTTGGCACGCGAGCAGTACTTC; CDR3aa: CASSQDLAREQYF
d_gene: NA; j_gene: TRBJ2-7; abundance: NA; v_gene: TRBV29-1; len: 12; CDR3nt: TGCAGCGTTGGTGTGACAGCCTACGAGCAGTACTTC; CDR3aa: CSVGVTAYEQYF
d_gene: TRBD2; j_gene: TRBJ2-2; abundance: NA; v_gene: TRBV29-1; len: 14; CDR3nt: TGCAGCGTGCTAGCGGGAGACCCCCCCGGGGAGCTGTTTTTT; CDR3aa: CSVLAGDPPGELFF